Below, 10 T cell receptor beta chains from the same sample are listed, as sequenced in a study of blood T cells in healthy people across ages. With a J-beta primer mix and a sample-barcoded 5' primer, a second PCR ran roughly 6 to 11 cycles. TCRdb reprocessed the 5' RACE reads via MiXCR and lists one record per CDR3 protein. Here the sample spans over a million distinct CDR3 sequences, less than 50% being singletons. The sequenced sample was blood. The source of these receptors is a woman between 55 and 75 years old in good health.

This chain connects TRBV20-1 to TRBJ1-5; TRBD1 agrees at 8 bases. V trimming: 3 bases; J trimming: 5 bases; junction bases outside the gene matches: 9. Germline V gives CDR1 DFQATT, CDR2 SNEGSKA (reference sequence). The CDR3 loop spans 15 amino acids. CDR3 nucleotides: TGCAGTGCTAGCCAGACAGGGGCGGGCGATCAGCCCCAGCATTTT. This sequence encodes CSASQTGAGDQPQHF.

This chain links TRBV4-2 with TRBJ2-3; 8 bases map to TRBD1. Germline assignment: CDR1 LGHNA and CDR2 YNFKEQ. The CDR3 totals 16 residues. Losses at the gene ends were 0 bases for V and 2 bases for J; bases not matched to a gene: 4. CDR3: CASSQDDRGVTDTQYF. CDR3 DNA: TGTGCCAGCAGCCAAGATGACAGGGGAGTCACAGATACGCAGTATTTT.

CDR3 DNA: TGTGCTAGCTTGGGGCAGGAAGAGACCCAGTACTTC. Its translation: CASLGQEETQYF. This sequence joins TRBV12-5 and TRBJ2-5; weak D call: TRBD1 (5 bases). V was cut by 9 bases and J by 3 bases, with 11 bases left in between. There are 12 residues in the CDR3. Looked up from germline, CDR1 is LGHNT and CDR2 is FRNRAP. The variable domain in full, completed from reference TRBV12-5 and TRBJ2-5, reads DARVTQTPRHKVTEMGQEVTMRCQPILGHNTVFWYRQTMMQGLELLAYFRNRAPLDDSGMPKDRFSAEMPDATLATLKIQPSEPRDSAVYFCASLGQEETQYFGPGTRLLVL.

The chain recombines TRBV27 with TRBJ2-7, with TRBD2 matching over 10 bases. V gave up 5 bases and J gave up 5 bases; unmatched junction bases: 9. CDR1 MNHEY and CDR2 SMNVEV come from the germline V gene (reference sequence). The CDR3 totals 15 residues. CDR3 region: CASSNRRAGGHEQYF. CDR3 bases: TGTGCCAGCAGTAATCGACGAGCGGGAGGGCACGAGCAGTACTTC.

The chain has TRBV20-1 and TRBJ2-7; perhaps TRBD2 as D (6 bases). Germline-derived CDR1 and CDR2 are DFQATT and SNEGSKA (reference sequence). The CDR3 is 12 residues long. V was trimmed by 0 bases and J by 6 bases, leaving 9 bases between them. The chain's CDR3 is CSARDGTREQYF. The CDR3 region has the DNA TGCAGTGCTAGAGATGGGACTCGCGAGCAGTACTTC.

The chain combines TRBV6-1 with TRBJ2-4; D might be TRBD2 (7 bases). The J call may be wrong; the DNA end is better matched by TRBJ2-7. The CDR3 spans 12 residues. Germline CDR1 reads MNHNS; CDR2 reads SASEGT. The CDR3 region is CASRGGRDEQYF. The CDR3, as DNA: TGTGCCAGCCGAGGGGGGAGGGACGAGCAGTACTTC.

This clonotype appeared once. J is TRBJ1-5 and V is TRBV20-1, with D possibly matching TRBD1 (6 bases). The CDR3 length is 14 residues. From germline, CDR1 is DFQATT and CDR2 SNEGSKA (reference sequence). Trimming cost V 5 bases and J 1 base, with 12 bases left between them. The CDR3 coding sequence is TGCAGTGCTGTAGACAGGCTAAGCAATCAGCCCCAGCATTTT. Protein: CSAVDRLSNQPQHF.

This clonotype was seen repeatedly, ten times or more. The CDR3 reads CASSLHYEQYF. The CDR3 DNA follows: TGTGCCAGCAGCTTACACTACGAGCAGTACTTC. The chain is built from TRBV11-2 and TRBJ2-7, with no clear D. The germline gives CDR1 SGHAT, CDR2 FQNNGV. The germline V and J ends were trimmed by 2 bases and 3 bases, with 2 bases remaining between them. This CDR3 comprises 11 residues.

This clonotype has only a few counts. The chain is built from TRBV21-1 and TRBJ2-7; whether TRBD1, the table's D call, matches the DNA was not checked. TRBV21-1 is shown as a pseudogene. CDR3 length: 15 residues. CDR3 loop: CASSKPGQVDNEQYF. CDR3 coding DNA: TGTGCCAGCAGCAAACCCGGACAGGTTGATAACGAGCAGTACTTC.

The chain recombines TRBV30 with TRBJ1-4, with D possibly being TRBD1 (5 bases). The CDR3 is 14 amino acids. Germline V gene sequence: CDR1 GTSNPN, CDR2 SVGIG (reference sequence). Trimming stripped 2 bases from V and 8 bases from J, with 15 bases between. CDR3 loop: CAWSPGARKEKLFF. The CDR3 nucleotides are TGTGCCTGGAGTCCTGGGGCGAGAAAGGAAAAACTGTTTTTT. The entire variable domain, with the rest obtained from reference TRBV30 and TRBJ1-4, is as follows: SQTIHQWPATLVQPVGSPLSLECTVEGTSNPNLYWYRQAAGRGLQLLFYSVGIGQISSEVPQNLSASRPQDRQFILSSKKLLLSDSGFYLCAWSPGARKEKLFFGSGTQLSVL.